The 9 T cell receptor beta chains in this list originate from one sample, sequenced in a study of spatial heterogeneity in lung cancer (dated by TCRdb to 2018 to 2020). Libraries were prepared through 5' RACE. Sequencing relied on a NextSeq 500. TCRdb ran its own pipeline on the public reads, namely fastp trimming at Q25 and MiXCR clone calling, and kept in-frame beta chains. Merged by CDR3 protein, the rows form single entries marked with the most common genes and DNA. The sample profile shows some 100,000 distinct CDR3 sequences; approximately 12% of them were found once. 35% to 45% of the sample rests with the top ten. The time point tag for this specimen amounts to: sample taken at primary tumor resection. Whole RNA extracted from tumor and nontumor lung tissue, or from cryopreserved PBMC samples, was used for TCR sequencing without cell sorting. The source material was PBMCs, sampled at surgery. These receptor sequences come from a male donor with early-stage non-small cell lung cancer.

This clonotype has a handful of counts. The V gene is TRBV20-1, the J gene TRBJ2-1; 11 nucleotides match TRBD2. V shed 5 bases, J shed 7 bases, and the junction held 4 bases outside the gene matches. CDR3 size: 13 residues. Germline V gene data show CDR1 as DFQATT and CDR2 as SNEGSKA (reference sequence). The CDR3: CSADRTSGNEQFF. DNA for the CDR3: TGCAGTGCTGACCGGACTAGCGGGAATGAGCAGTTCTTC.

This clonotype was seen repeatedly, ten times or more. The chain combines TRBV28 with TRBJ2-2; TRBD2 agrees at 13 bases. Germline loops: CDR1 MDHEN, CDR2 SYDVKM. The J segment lost 4 bases and the V segment lost 5 bases, leaving 7 bases of the junction unmatched. The CDR3 has 17 residues. This CDR3 is CASSPRLAGGLTGELFF. The CDR3 DNA follows: TGTGCCAGCAGTCCTCGACTAGCGGGAGGACTCACCGGGGAGCTGTTTTTT.

Only a few counts were recorded for this clonotype. This chain connects TRBV2 to TRBJ2-7, with D tentatively TRBD2 (6 bases). The V end lost 6 bases, the J end lost 2 bases, and 20 bases lay between the germline ends. CDR1 SNHLY and CDR2 FYNNEI come from the germline V gene. This CDR3 contains 16 residues. The CDR3 reads CASRRDLAYSTYEQYF. The CDR3 DNA reads TGTGCCAGCAGGCGGGATTTGGCGTACTCCACCTACGAGCAGTACTTC.

This clonotype turned up a few times. The CDR3, as DNA: TGTGCCAGCAGTTACTCTAGGACACTGGCAGAGACCCAGTACTTC. This translates into CASSYSRTLAETQYF. The chain recombines TRBV6-5 with TRBJ2-5, with a weak D call TRBD1 (5 bases). The CDR3 extends over 15 amino acids. V was trimmed by 0 bases and J by 4 bases, leaving 12 bases between them. In germline, CDR1 is MNHEY, CDR2 SVGAGI.

This clonotype was found many times. The V and J genes are TRBV5-1 and TRBJ2-1; D possibly corresponds to TRBD2 (6 bases). Trimming pared 3 bases from V and 8 bases from J, leaving 15 bases between. The CDR3 is made up of 14 amino acids. CDR1 SGHRS and CDR2 YFSETQ come from the germline V gene. The DNA for the CDR3 is TGCGCCAGCAGCTACGGGAGAGAGGGTGATGAGCAGTTCTTC. Translating it yields CASSYGREGDEQFF.

This clonotype has only a few counts. V usage is TRBV20-1 and J usage is TRBJ2-3, with 8 bases identical to TRBD1. The ends lost 1 base at V and 6 bases at J; junction bases unmatched: 12. This CDR3 spans 16 amino acids. Germline CDR1 reads DFQATT; CDR2 reads SNEGSKA (reference sequence). The CDR3 DNA reads as TGCAGTGCTAGAGCCCCGACAGGGGACGAGCGGGATACGCAGTATTTT. Amino acid sequence: CSARAPTGDERDTQYF.

This sequence joins TRBV28 and TRBJ2-5; 11 nucleotides align to TRBD2. V trimming: 4 bases; J trimming: 4 bases; junction bases outside the gene matches: 11. Germline loops: CDR1 MDHEN, CDR2 SYDVKM. The CDR3 consists of 17 residues. CDR3 loop: CASSSPSGGIRVETQYF. The CDR3 coding sequence is TGTGCCAGCAGTTCGCCTAGCGGGGGGATTCGGGTAGAGACCCAGTACTTC.

The sample holds a few counts of this clonotype. The J gene is TRBJ2-1, the V gene TRBV5-4, with 10 positions matching TRBD1. CDR1 SGHNT and CDR2 YYREEE come from the germline V gene (reference sequence). The V segment lost 0 bases and the J segment 6 bases; nucleotides outside the gene matches: 3. The CDR3 runs to 15 residues. CDR3 coding DNA: TGTGCCAGCAGCTTGGTAGGGACAGGGGCCAATGAGCAGTTCTTC. Protein: CASSLVGTGANEQFF.

This clonotype occurred a few times. The V and J genes are TRBV6-5 and TRBJ2-5, with 7 bases that match TRBD1. The J segment lost 4 bases and the V segment lost 5 bases, leaving 13 bases of the junction unmatched. This CDR3 is 16 amino acids long. Germline V CDR1 and CDR2: MNHEY, SVGAGI. CDR3 DNA: TGTGCCAGCAGTCCCAGACAGGGCCCTAAAAGAGAGACCCAGTACTTC. Its translation is CASSPRQGPKRETQYF.